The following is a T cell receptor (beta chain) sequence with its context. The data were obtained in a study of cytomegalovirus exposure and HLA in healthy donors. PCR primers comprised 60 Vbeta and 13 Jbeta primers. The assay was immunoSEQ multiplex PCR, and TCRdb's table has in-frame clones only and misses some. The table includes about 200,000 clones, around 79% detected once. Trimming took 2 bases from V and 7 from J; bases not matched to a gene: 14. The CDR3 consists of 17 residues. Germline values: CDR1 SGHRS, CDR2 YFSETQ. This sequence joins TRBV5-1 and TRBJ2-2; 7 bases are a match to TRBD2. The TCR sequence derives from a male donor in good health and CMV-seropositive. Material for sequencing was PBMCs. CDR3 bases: TGCGCCAGCAGCTTATCGTTGGCGGGAGTAGGTCACGGGGAGCTGTTTTTT. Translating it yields CASSLSLAGVGHGELFF.